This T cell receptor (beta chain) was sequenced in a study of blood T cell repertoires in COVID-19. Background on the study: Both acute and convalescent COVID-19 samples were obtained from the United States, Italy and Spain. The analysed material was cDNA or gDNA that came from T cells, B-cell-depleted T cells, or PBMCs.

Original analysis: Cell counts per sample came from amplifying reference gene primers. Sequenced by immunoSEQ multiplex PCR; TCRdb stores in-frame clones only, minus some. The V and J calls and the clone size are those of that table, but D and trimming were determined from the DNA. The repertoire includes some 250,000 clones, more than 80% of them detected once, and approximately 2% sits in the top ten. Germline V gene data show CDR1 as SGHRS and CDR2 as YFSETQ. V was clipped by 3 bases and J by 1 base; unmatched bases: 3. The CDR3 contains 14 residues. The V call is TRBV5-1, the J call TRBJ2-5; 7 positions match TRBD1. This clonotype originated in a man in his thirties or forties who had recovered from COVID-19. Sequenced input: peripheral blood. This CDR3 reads CASSWGTVQETQYF. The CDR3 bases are TGCGCCAGCAGCTGGGGGACAGTCCAAGAGACCCAGTACTTC.